The rows below give T cell receptor beta chains drawn from one sample of a study of T-cell memory formation after mild COVID-19. TCRdb recomputed calls from the 5' RACE reads with MiXCR, one row per CDR3 protein. In the table there are a few hundred thousand distinct CDR3 sequences, about 15% of which are singletons. The specimen sequenced was PBMCs or a T cell subset sorted from them (not recorded which). These receptors were obtained from a man aged 18 to 30 who had mild COVID-19 (a few samples of this study predate the infection). Cell type and time point are not known. CDR3s include the opening cysteine and the closing phenylalanine or tryptophan. Fields, in order: CDR3 length, V gene, J gene, D gene, clone size, CDR3 protein, CDR3 DNA. D genes are given only for firm matches. Size is stated for part of the rows, as once, few or many counts, or as a class when the clone is expanded.

CDR3 length: 13; V gene: TRBV15; J gene: TRBJ2-1; D gene: -; clone size: -; CDR3 protein: CATSREGGDEQFF; CDR3 DNA: TGTGCCACCAGCAGAGAAGGAGGGGATGAGCAGTTCTTC
CDR3 length: 13; V gene: TRBV5-6; J gene: TRBJ1-2; D gene: -; clone size: few; CDR3 protein: CASSLVGYYGYTF; CDR3 DNA: TGTGCCAGCAGCTTGGTGGGGTACTATGGCTACACCTTC
CDR3 length: 17; V gene: TRBV5-1; J gene: TRBJ2-2; D gene: -; clone size: many; CDR3 protein: CASRISWGDTHTGELFF; CDR3 DNA: TGCGCCAGCAGGATTTCCTGGGGGGACACCCACACCGGGGAGCTGTTTTTT
CDR3 length: 17; V gene: TRBV5-1; J gene: TRBJ2-6; D gene: -; clone size: few; CDR3 protein: CASLRGSGGSGANVLTF; CDR3 DNA: TGCGCCAGCCTGAGGGGCTCCGGGGGCTCTGGGGCCAACGTCCTGACTTTC
CDR3 length: 13; V gene: TRBV2; J gene: TRBJ1-1; D gene: -; clone size: few; CDR3 protein: CASSDPRRTEAFF; CDR3 DNA: TGTGCCAGCAGTGACCCCAGGCGTACTGAAGCTTTCTTT
CDR3 length: 17; V gene: TRBV12-3/TRBV12-4; J gene: TRBJ1-5; D gene: -; clone size: -; CDR3 protein: CASSLTAKSYSNQPQHF; CDR3 DNA: TGTGCCAGCAGTTTGACAGCCAAGTCTTATAGCAATCAGCCCCAGCATTTT
CDR3 length: 15; V gene: TRBV18; J gene: TRBJ2-1; D gene: TRBD2; clone size: many; CDR3 protein: CASSLAGGAYNEQFF; CDR3 DNA: TGTGCCAGCTCGCTAGCGGGGGGGGCCTACAATGAGCAGTTCTTC
CDR3 length: 14; V gene: TRBV12-3/TRBV12-4; J gene: TRBJ1-5; D gene: TRBD1; clone size: many; CDR3 protein: CASSLQQGNQPQHF; CDR3 DNA: TGTGCCAGCAGTTTACAACAGGGGAACCAGCCCCAGCATTTT
CDR3 length: 16; V gene: TRBV28; J gene: TRBJ1-2; D gene: -; clone size: -; CDR3 protein: CASINPGIGANYGYTF; CDR3 DNA: TGTGCCTCAATTAACCCAGGGATTGGGGCTAACTATGGCTACACCTTC
CDR3 length: 15; V gene: TRBV7-2; J gene: TRBJ2-3; D gene: TRBD1; clone size: many; CDR3 protein: CASSRRDRGADTQYF; CDR3 DNA: TGTGCCAGCAGCCGCCGGGACAGGGGGGCAGATACGCAGTATTTT
CDR3 length: 16; V gene: TRBV7-9; J gene: TRBJ1-1; D gene: -; clone size: -; CDR3 protein: CASSPRGRDVNTEAFF; CDR3 DNA: TGTGCCAGCAGCCCGCGCGGCAGGGACGTGAACACTGAAGCTTTCTTT
CDR3 length: 14; V gene: TRBV19; J gene: TRBJ2-7; D gene: -; clone size: -; CDR3 protein: CASSTQGRGDEQYF; CDR3 DNA: TGTGCCAGTAGTACCCAGGGCCGGGGCGACGAGCAGTACTTC
CDR3 length: 13; V gene: TRBV20-1; J gene: TRBJ1-1; D gene: -; clone size: -; CDR3 protein: CSANGPMNTEAFF; CDR3 DNA: TGCAGTGCTAACGGTCCCATGAACACTGAAGCTTTCTTT
CDR3 length: 12; V gene: TRBV7-2; J gene: TRBJ2-5; D gene: TRBD2; clone size: -; CDR3 protein: CASSGGVETQYF; CDR3 DNA: TGTGCCAGCAGCGGGGGGGTCGAGACCCAGTACTTC
CDR3 length: 13; V gene: TRBV5-1; J gene: TRBJ2-2; D gene: -; clone size: -; CDR3 protein: CASSLQVTGELFF; CDR3 DNA: TGCGCCAGCAGCTTGCAGGTCACCGGGGAGCTGTTTTTT
CDR3 length: 14; V gene: TRBV5-4; J gene: TRBJ1-2; D gene: TRBD1; clone size: -; CDR3 protein: CASSLKTGGRGYTF; CDR3 DNA: TGTGCCAGCAGCTTGAAAACAGGGGGCCGTGGCTACACCTTC